The source of this TCR beta chain is a study of T cells after posttransplantation cyclophosphamide. Study-wide findings and caveats: Donor-recipient repertoire similarity was low at 1-2 months, rising over year one.

A marrow graft followed busulfan-fludarabine conditioning, with cyclophosphamide on days +3 and +4. The method was immunoSEQ multiplex PCR; TCRdb's version includes in-frame clones alone and lacks a portion of them. The sample has 10,000 to 13,000 clones, none seen only once. This clone was seen at least ten times. Its antigen is undetermined. The source is a female patient aged 35-55 years who received an allogeneic stem cell transplant from a related donor, was CMV-positive, and had no GVHD. The T cells may partly be graft donor cells. The sequencing here drew on PBMCs, taken after allogeneic stem cell transplant with posttransplant cyclophosphamide.

CDR3 coding DNA: TGTGCCAGCAGCGTCGGGGACAGGGGTGTCCACGAGCAGTACTTC. This translates into CASSVGDRGVHEQYF. The chain couples TRBV9 to TRBJ2-7, with 10 bases aligning to TRBD1. CDR1 is SGDLS and CDR2 is YYNGEE in the germline V gene. V shed 2 bases and J 5 bases; nucleotides not matched to a gene: 7. This CDR3 region has 15 residues.